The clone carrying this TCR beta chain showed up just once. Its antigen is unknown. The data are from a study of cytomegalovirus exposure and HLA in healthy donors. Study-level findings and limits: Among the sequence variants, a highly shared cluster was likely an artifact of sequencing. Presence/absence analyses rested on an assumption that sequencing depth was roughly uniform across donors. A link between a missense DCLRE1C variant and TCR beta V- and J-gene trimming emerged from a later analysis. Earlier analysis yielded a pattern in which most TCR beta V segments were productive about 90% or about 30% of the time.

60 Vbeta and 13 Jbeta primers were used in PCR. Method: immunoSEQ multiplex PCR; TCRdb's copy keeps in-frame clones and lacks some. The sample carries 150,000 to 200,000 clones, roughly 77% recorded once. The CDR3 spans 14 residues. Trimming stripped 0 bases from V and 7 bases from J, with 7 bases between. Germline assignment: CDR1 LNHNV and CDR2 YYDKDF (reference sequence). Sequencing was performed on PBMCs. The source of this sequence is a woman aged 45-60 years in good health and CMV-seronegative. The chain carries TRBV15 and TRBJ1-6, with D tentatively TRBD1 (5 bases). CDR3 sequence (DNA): TGTGCCACCAGCAGAGACAGGGTAAATTCACCCCTCCACTTT. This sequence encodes CATSRDRVNSPLHF.